The entry that follows covers one T cell receptor beta chain sequence. This record comes from a study of blood T cell repertoires in COVID-19. The overall study: PBMCs, B-cell-depleted T cells, or T cells were the source of the cDNA or gDNA that made up the material.

Some clones are missing from TCRdb's copy, which holds only in-frame ones; the method was immunoSEQ multiplex PCR. The data show roughly 120,000 clones, roughly 84% seen once. The source of this sequence is a man aged 60 to 69 with acute or convalescent COVID-19. The sample taken for sequencing was peripheral blood.

The CDR3 is CASRRGLYPDSPLHF. The CDR3, as DNA: TGTGCCAGCCGAAGGGGTCTCTATCCGGATTCACCCCTCCACTTT. The chain carries TRBV28 and TRBJ1-6; tentatively, D is TRBD1 (5 bases). Germline loops: CDR1 MDHEN, CDR2 SYDVKM. V lost 8 bases and J lost 8, with 19 bases in between. The CDR3 has 15 amino acids.